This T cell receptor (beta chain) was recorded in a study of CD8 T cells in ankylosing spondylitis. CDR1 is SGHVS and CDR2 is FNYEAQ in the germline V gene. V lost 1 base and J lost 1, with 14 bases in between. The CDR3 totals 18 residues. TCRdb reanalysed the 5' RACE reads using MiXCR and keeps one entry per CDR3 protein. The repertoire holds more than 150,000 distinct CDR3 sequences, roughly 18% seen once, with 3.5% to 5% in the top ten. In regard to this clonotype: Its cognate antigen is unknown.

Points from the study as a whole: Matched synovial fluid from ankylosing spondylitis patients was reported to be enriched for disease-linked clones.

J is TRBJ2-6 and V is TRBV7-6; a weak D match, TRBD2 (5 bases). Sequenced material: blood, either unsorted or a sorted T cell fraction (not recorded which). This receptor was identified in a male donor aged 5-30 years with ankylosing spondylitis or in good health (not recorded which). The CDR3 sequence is CASSLGAGRVSGANVLTF. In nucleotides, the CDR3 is TGTGCCAGCAGCTTAGGGGCGGGTCGGGTGTCTGGGGCCAACGTCCTGACTTTC.